This T cell receptor (beta chain) was identified in a study of T-cell memory formation after mild COVID-19. Study-wide points: Day 15 to 85 contractors were CD4/CD8 balanced; later expanders leaned CD4+.

Remarks on this clonotype: Its antigen is currently unknown.

Each CDR3 protein gets one entry after TCRdb re-called the 5' RACE reads with MiXCR. Here the sample spans about 180,000 distinct CDR3 sequences, 15% to 20% being singletons. The V and J ends lost 3 bases and 8 bases respectively, with 10 bases between them. Germline-derived CDR1 and CDR2 are DFQATT and SNEGSKA (reference sequence). The CDR3 consists of 12 residues. Sequencing was performed on PBMCs or a T cell subset sorted from them (not recorded which). The chain joins TRBV20-1 to TRBJ1-4; D may be TRBD1 (5 bases). The sequence was obtained from a young man who had mild COVID-19 (a few samples of this study predate the infection). Cell type and time point are not known. This CDR3 reads CSARAGIEKLFF. As DNA, the CDR3 is TGCAGTGCTAGGGCAGGGATCGAAAAACTGTTTTTT.